These 28 T cell receptor beta chains were all obtained from the same sample, sequenced in a study of blood T cell repertoires in COVID-19. The table came from immunoSEQ multiplex PCR; TCRdb's copy has only in-frame clones and leaves some out. The table has 100,000 to 150,000 clones, approximately 90% seen once. The specimen was peripheral blood. The receptor set was obtained from a woman of 80 years or more with acute or convalescent COVID-19.

The chain carries TRBV7-8 and TRBJ2-1; TRBD2 is a possible D gene (5 bases). The V end was cut by 1 base, the J end by 0 bases, with 13 bases between. Germline CDR1 is SGHVS and CDR2 is FQNEAQ. The CDR3 sequence is 17 residues long. Written as DNA, the CDR3 is TGTGCCAGCAGCTTAGATGCTGGGAGAGGCTCCTACAATGAGCAGTTCTTC. Translation gives CASSLDAGRGSYNEQFF.

The CDR3 DNA sequence: TGTGCCAGCAGTTATCCAACTAGCGGGGGCACAGATACGCAGTATTTT. As protein: CASSYPTSGGTDTQYF. The chain recombines TRBV2 with TRBJ2-3; TRBD2 agrees at 10 bases. J lost 1 base, V lost 5 bases, and 6 bases had no gene match. The germline V gene encodes CDR1 SNHLY and CDR2 FYNNEI. The CDR3 is 16 amino acids.

V is TRBV4-2 and J is TRBJ2-7; 8 bases map to TRBD1. CDR3 length equals 15 residues. The germline CDR1 and CDR2 sequences are LGHNA and YNFKEQ. Trimming removed 4 bases from V and 5 bases from J; junction bases left unmatched: 10. The CDR3 nucleotides are TGTGCCAGCAGCCTATCGTCGGCAGGGGGCAACGAGCAGTACTTC. As protein: CASSLSSAGGNEQYF.

This chain joins TRBV5-1 and TRBJ1-4; TRBD1 might be the D (5 bases). The CDR3 contains 14 residues. Germline V gene sequence: CDR1 SGHRS, CDR2 YFSETQ. Trimming took 1 base from V and 7 from J, leaving 11 bases between them. CDR3: CASSLQGLREKLFF. In DNA, the CDR3 is TGCGCCAGCAGCTTGCAGGGTTTGCGTGAAAAACTGTTTTTT. Full variable domain (outside the CDR3, taken from reference TRBV5-1 and TRBJ1-4): KAGVTQTPRYLIKTRGQQVTLSCSPISGHRSVSWYQQTPGQGLQFLFEYFSETQRNKGNFPGRFSGRQFSNSRSEMNVSTLELGDSALYLCASSLQGLREKLFFGSGTQLSVL.

The chain links TRBV7-8 to TRBJ2-5, with 8 bases aligning to TRBD1. Germline V gene sequence: CDR1 SGHVS, CDR2 FQNEAQ. The CDR3 has 12 amino acids. The J segment lost 10 bases and the V segment lost 4 bases, leaving 5 bases of the junction unmatched. The CDR3 nucleotides read TGTGCCAGCAGCTCACTACAGGGGGGCCAGTACTTC. This codes for CASSSLQGGQYF.

This chain uses TRBV5-1 with TRBJ1-1, with D hard to call. This CDR3 spans 16 amino acids. Looked up from germline, CDR1 is SGHRS and CDR2 is YFSETQ. V was trimmed by 4 bases and J by 1 base, leaving 17 bases between them. This CDR3 reads CASSPRLRSSNTEAFF. CDR3 sequence (DNA): TGCGCCAGCAGCCCCCGACTGCGGAGCTCGAACACTGAAGCTTTCTTT.

The DNA of the CDR3 is TGCGCCAGCAGCTCCGGACGGTCTCCGGGACTCTACTACAATGAGCAGTTCTTC. It specifies CASSSGRSPGLYYNEQFF. The chain links TRBV5-1 to TRBJ2-1, with a weak D call TRBD2 (6 bases). The CDR3 runs to 18 residues. Germline V lookup: CDR1 SGHRS, CDR2 YFSETQ. Trimming shortened V by 3 bases and J by 3 bases, and 22 bases separated the two germline ends.

This chain links TRBV18 with TRBJ2-7, with 9 nucleotides matching TRBD2. V was pared by 4 bases and J by 2 bases, with 6 bases of the junction left unmatched. Germline V gene sequence: CDR1 KGHSH, CDR2 LQKENI. The CDR3 consists of 15 residues. CDR3 region: CASSLGTSGPYEQYF. The CDR3 DNA sequence: TGTGCCAGCTCACTGGGTACTAGCGGGCCCTACGAGCAGTACTTC.

The chain links TRBV2 to TRBJ1-6; D uncertain. Germline-derived CDR1 and CDR2 are SNHLY and FYNNEI. The germline V and J ends were trimmed by 2 bases and 6 bases, with 8 bases remaining between them. This CDR3 comprises 14 residues. The CDR3 sequence is CASSENRGNSPLHF. CDR3 DNA: TGTGCCAGCAGTGAAAATCGGGGTAATTCACCCCTCCACTTT.

Only one count was recorded for this clone. CDR3 nucleotides: TGCGCCAGCGGCCCCGGGACAGTTAGCCAATTCCCCTATGGCTACACCTTC. It yields the protein CASGPGTVSQFPYGYTF. V usage is TRBV10-2 and J usage is TRBJ1-2; 7 bases line up with TRBD1. After removal of 8 bases from V and 4 bases from J, the junction contained 19 bases not matched to a gene. The CDR3 sequence is 17 residues long. Germline loops: CDR1 WSHSY, CDR2 SAAADI.

This clone was counted once. The rearrangement joins TRBV4-2 to TRBJ2-5; D is possibly TRBD2 (6 bases). This CDR3 region has 19 residues. V dropped 3 bases and J dropped 0 bases, with 23 bases sitting between them. Germline V gives CDR1 LGHNA, CDR2 YNFKEQ. This CDR3 is CASSHQAPGAGTHQETQYF. CDR3 nucleotide sequence: TGTGCCAGCAGCCACCAAGCACCCGGGGCGGGGACCCACCAAGAGACCCAGTACTTC.

V and J are TRBV28 and TRBJ1-3; no reliable D call. CDR3 size: 13 residues. The ends were cut back, 4 bases at V and 9 bases at J, with 13 bases in the middle. The germline CDR1 and CDR2 sequences are MDHEN and SYDVKM. CDR3 sequence (DNA): TGTGCCAGCAGTTCCCCCGCCCGAGGCACCATATATTTT. Its translation is CASSSPARGTIYF. Full variable domain (outside the CDR3, taken from reference TRBV28 and TRBJ1-3): DVKVTQSSRYLVKRTGEKVFLECVQDMDHENMFWYRQDPGLGLRLIYFSYDVKMKEKGDIPEGYSVSREKKERFSLILESASTNQTSMYLCASSSPARGTIYFGEGSWLTVV.

V and J are TRBV19 and TRBJ2-1, with 10 bases fitting TRBD2. This CDR3 spans 15 amino acids. The V and J ends lost 5 bases and 3 bases, in that order; junction bases with no gene match: 4. Germline V gene lookup returns CDR1 LNHDA and CDR2 SQIVND (reference sequence). As DNA, the CDR3 is TGTGCCAGTAGTCGGACTAGCGGATTCTACAATGAGCAGTTCTTC. It encodes CASSRTSGFYNEQFF.

The genes are TRBV4-2 and TRBJ1-2; possibly TRBD1 for D (5 bases). V was pared by 0 bases and J by 4 bases, with 15 bases between. The germline V gene encodes CDR1 LGHNA and CDR2 YNFKEQ. This CDR3 contains 16 residues. This CDR3 reads CASSQDPQGLGYGYTF. Written as DNA, the CDR3 is TGTGCCAGCAGCCAAGATCCGCAGGGTCTAGGCTATGGCTACACCTTC.

This clone has more than one count but fewer than ten. This sequence joins TRBV5-1 and TRBJ1-1, with D hard to call. The CDR3 runs 15 residues. The germline V and J ends were trimmed by 0 bases and 0 bases, with 9 bases remaining between them. Germline V gives CDR1 SGHRS, CDR2 YFSETQ. CDR3: CASSLEPNMNTEAFF. For the CDR3, the DNA is TGCGCCAGCAGCTTGGAACCCAACATGAACACTGAAGCTTTCTTT.

This clone was seen once. This chain connects TRBV6-2 or TRBV6-3 to TRBJ2-1; TRBD2 matches 11 bases. The CDR3 runs 16 residues. From germline, CDR1 is MNHEY and CDR2 SVGEGT. After removal of 0 bases from V and 3 bases from J, the junction contained 1 base not matched to a gene. The CDR3 bases are TGTGCCAGCAGTTACTCTGGACTAGCGGGCTACAATGAGCAGTTCTTC. Its protein product is CASSYSGLAGYNEQFF.

V and J are TRBV7-2 and TRBJ2-1; 11 bases agree with TRBD2. Per germline, CDR1 SGHTA and CDR2 FQGNSA. The length of the CDR3 is 14 residues. The chain's CDR3 is CASLAGGSYNEQFF. Here the CDR3 DNA reads TGTGCGTCTCTAGCGGGAGGATCCTACAATGAGCAGTTCTTC. Complete variable domain (other parts from reference TRBV7-2 and TRBJ2-1): GAGVSQSPSNKVTEKGKDVELRCDPISGHTALYWYRQSLGQGLEFLIYFQGNSAPDKSGLPSDRFSAERTGGSVSTLTIQRTQQEDSAVYLCASLAGGSYNEQFFGPGTRLTVL.

V and J are TRBV27 and TRBJ1-6; possibly TRBD1 for D (5 bases). V shed 8 bases and J shed 0 bases, with 8 bases lying between them. This CDR3 contains 14 residues. Germline values: CDR1 MNHEY, CDR2 SMNVEV (reference sequence). CDR3 bases: TGTGCCAGCTCCGGGGGCTCCTATAATTCACCCCTCCACTTT. As protein: CASSGGSYNSPLHF.

The rearrangement joins TRBV9 to TRBJ2-5; 7 bases align to TRBD2. The V and J ends lost 3 bases and 5 bases, in that order; junction bases with no gene match: 4. This CDR3 spans 13 amino acids. Germline lookup yields CDR1 SGDLS and CDR2 YYNGEE. CDR3 loop: CASSGLAGETQYF. CDR3 in DNA: TGTGCCAGCAGCGGACTAGCCGGTGAGACCCAGTACTTC.

A note on this clone: One junction end does not reproduce the germline sequence, and a read error may be involved. V is TRBV7-7 and J is TRBJ2-7; D ambiguous. This CDR3 comprises 14 residues. Per the germline V gene, CDR1 is SSHAT and CDR2 is FNYEAQ (reference sequence). CDR3 region: CASSPASEAYEQYF. CDR3 sequence (DNA): TGTGCTAGCAGCCCGGCAAGTGAGGCCTACGAGCAGTACTTC.

V is TRBV11-2 and J is TRBJ1-2; D possibly corresponds to TRBD1 (6 bases). Trimming removed 1 base from V and 8 bases from J, with 8 bases in between. The germline gives CDR1 SGHAT, CDR2 FQNNGV. The CDR3 spans 12 residues. DNA for the CDR3: TGTGCCAGCAGCTTAGGGGGGCCCGGCTACACCTTC. It specifies CASSLGGPGYTF.

A few counts support this clone. CDR3 DNA sequence: TGTGCCAGCAGCAAGAGAGCGGGGGGGCTGTACAATGAGCAGTTCTTC. Protein sequence: CASSKRAGGLYNEQFF. The V call is TRBV7-2, the J call TRBJ2-1; 10 bases align to TRBD2. Germline loops: CDR1 SGHTA, CDR2 FQGNSA. The CDR3 loop spans 16 amino acids. V was clipped by 5 bases and J by 4 bases; unmatched bases: 8.

The J gene is TRBJ2-7, the V gene TRBV5-1, with a possible D match to TRBD2 (5 bases). The CDR3 runs to 14 residues. V was shortened by 4 bases and J by 5 bases, with 16 bases between the two germline ends. Germline V lookup: CDR1 SGHRS, CDR2 YFSETQ. CDR3 sequence (DNA): TGCGCCAGCAGCCGGACGGTTTATAGCGACGAGCAGTACTTC. Residues: CASSRTVYSDEQYF.

The chain combines TRBV9 with TRBJ1-2, with TRBD1 matching over 10 bases. This CDR3 comprises 16 residues. V was pared by 0 bases and J by 8 bases, with 10 bases of the junction left unmatched. Germline CDR1 SGDLS, CDR2 YYNGEE. CDR3 loop: CASSVGVRQGADGYTF. The CDR3 region has the DNA TGTGCCAGCAGCGTAGGGGTCCGACAGGGGGCAGACGGCTACACCTTC.

The genes are TRBV15 and TRBJ2-4; D may be TRBD2 (5 bases). Germline-derived CDR1 and CDR2 are LNHNV and YYDKDF (reference sequence). The CDR3 sequence is 16 residues long. The V end lost 0 bases, the J end lost 2 bases, and 11 bases lay between the germline ends. The CDR3 reads CATSREWRASKNIQYF. CDR3 DNA sequence: TGTGCCACCAGCAGAGAGTGGCGGGCCTCCAAAAACATTCAGTACTTC.

This chain links TRBV5-1 with TRBJ2-7; 10 bases are a match to TRBD2. The CDR3 is 17 amino acids. V trimming: 1 base; J trimming: 6 bases; junction bases outside the gene matches: 13. Germline V gene lookup returns CDR1 SGHRS and CDR2 YFSETQ. CDR3 amino acids: CASSLWVSGLAGVEQYF. CDR3 nucleotide sequence: TGCGCCAGCAGCTTGTGGGTATCGGGCCTAGCGGGAGTCGAGCAGTACTTC.

The genes are TRBV9 and TRBJ2-3; 7 bases are a match to TRBD2. Trimming removed 4 bases from V and 3 bases from J; junction bases left unmatched: 11. CDR3 size: 16 residues. Germline V gene sequence: CDR1 SGDLS, CDR2 YYNGEE. The CDR3 protein is CASSPQAGRGTDTQYF. In DNA, the CDR3 is TGTGCCAGCAGCCCCCAAGCGGGGAGAGGGACAGATACGCAGTATTTT.

The genes are TRBV12-5 and TRBJ1-2, with 11 bases that match TRBD1. V trimming: 7 bases; J trimming: 8 bases; junction bases outside the gene matches: 6. The CDR3 spans 13 residues. Germline CDR1 and CDR2: LGHNT and FRNRAP. The CDR3 sequence is CASARTGGIGYTF. CDR3 sequence (DNA): TGTGCTAGTGCTCGGACAGGGGGCATCGGCTACACCTTC.